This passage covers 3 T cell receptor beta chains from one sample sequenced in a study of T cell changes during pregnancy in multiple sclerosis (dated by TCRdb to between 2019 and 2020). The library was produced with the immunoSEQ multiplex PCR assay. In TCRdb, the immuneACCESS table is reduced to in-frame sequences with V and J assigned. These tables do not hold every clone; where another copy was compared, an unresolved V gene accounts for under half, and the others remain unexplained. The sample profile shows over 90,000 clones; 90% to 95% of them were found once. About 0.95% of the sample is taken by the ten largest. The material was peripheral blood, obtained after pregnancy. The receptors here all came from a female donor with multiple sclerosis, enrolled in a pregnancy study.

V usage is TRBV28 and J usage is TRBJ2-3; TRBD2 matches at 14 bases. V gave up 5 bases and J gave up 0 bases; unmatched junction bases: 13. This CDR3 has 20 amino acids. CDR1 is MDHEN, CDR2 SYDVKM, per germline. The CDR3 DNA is TGTGCCAGCAGTCCACCGGGACTAGCGGGAGCCCTACCTAGCACAGATACGCAGTATTTT. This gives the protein CASSPPGLAGALPSTDTQYF. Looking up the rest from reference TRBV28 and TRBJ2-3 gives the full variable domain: DVKVTQSSRYLVKRTGEKVFLECVQDMDHENMFWYRQDPGLGLRLIYFSYDVKMKEKGDIPEGYSVSREKKERFSLILESASTNQTSMYLCASSPPGLAGALPSTDTQYFGPGTRLTVL.

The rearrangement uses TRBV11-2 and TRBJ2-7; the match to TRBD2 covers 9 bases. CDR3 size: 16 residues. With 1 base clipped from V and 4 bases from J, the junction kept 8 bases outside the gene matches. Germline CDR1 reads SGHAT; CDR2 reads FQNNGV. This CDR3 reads CASSLVSLAGRYEQYF. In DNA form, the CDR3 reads TGTGCCAGCAGCTTAGTGTCGCTAGCGGGAAGGTACGAGCAGTACTTC.

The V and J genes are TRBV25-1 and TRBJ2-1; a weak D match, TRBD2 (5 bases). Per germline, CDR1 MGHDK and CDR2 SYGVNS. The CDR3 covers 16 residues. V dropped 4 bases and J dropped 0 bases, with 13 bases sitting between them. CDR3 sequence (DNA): TGTGCCAGCAGTGGTCAGACTATGTCCTCCTACAATGAGCAGTTCTTC. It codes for CASSGQTMSSYNEQFF.